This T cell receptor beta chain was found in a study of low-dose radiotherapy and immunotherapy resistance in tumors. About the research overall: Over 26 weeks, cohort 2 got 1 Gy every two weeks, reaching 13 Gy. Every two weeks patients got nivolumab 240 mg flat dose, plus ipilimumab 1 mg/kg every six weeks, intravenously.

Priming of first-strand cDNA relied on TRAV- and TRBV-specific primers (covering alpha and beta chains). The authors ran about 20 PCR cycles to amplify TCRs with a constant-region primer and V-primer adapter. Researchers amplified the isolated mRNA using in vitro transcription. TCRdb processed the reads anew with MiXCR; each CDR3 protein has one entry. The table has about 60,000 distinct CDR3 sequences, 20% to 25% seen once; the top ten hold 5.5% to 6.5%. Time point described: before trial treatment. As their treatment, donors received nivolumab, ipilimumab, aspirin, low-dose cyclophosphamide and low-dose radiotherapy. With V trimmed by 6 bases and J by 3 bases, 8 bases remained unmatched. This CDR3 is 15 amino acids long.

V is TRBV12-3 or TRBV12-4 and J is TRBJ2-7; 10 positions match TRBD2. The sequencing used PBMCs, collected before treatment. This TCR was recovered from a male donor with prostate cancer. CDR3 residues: CASRKGLAGVYEQYF. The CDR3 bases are TGTGCCAGCAGAAAGGGGCTAGCGGGAGTCTACGAGCAGTACTTC.